Shown below are 24 T cell receptor beta chains from a single sample sequenced in a study of CD8+CD57+ T cells in acquired aplastic anemia. TCR beta VDJ and CDR3 were profiled, and genomic DNA was the template. Via MiXCR, TCRdb re-called the reads, giving one row per CDR3 protein. The sample has 180,000 or so distinct CDR3 sequences; 46% are singletons. Material for sequencing was sorted CD4+, CD8+, or CD8+CD57+ T cells (not recorded which) from PBMCs. These receptors were obtained from a human donor in good health.

The CDR3 here is CASSRPYNEQFF. In DNA, the CDR3 is TGTGCCAGCAGCCGTCCCTACAATGAGCAGTTCTTC. The J gene is TRBJ2-1, the V gene TRBV6-1; D unresolved. The length of the CDR3 is 12 residues. V lost 6 bases and J 2 bases, leaving 5 bases between the germline ends. CDR1 is MNHNS and CDR2 is SASEGT in the germline V gene.

Of note for this clonotype: Germline is not matched at one junction end, which may reflect a read error. The chain combines TRBV5-1 with TRBJ2-2; D is perhaps TRBD2 (6 bases). Germline-derived CDR1 and CDR2 are SGHRS and YFSETQ. CDR3 size: 16 residues. The CDR3 protein is CASSLAQEDYTGDLFF. For the CDR3, the DNA is TGCGCCAGCAGCTTGGCTCAGGAGGACTACACCGGGGATCTGTTTTTT.

This clonotype was seen ten or more times. This chain uses TRBV9 with TRBJ2-1, with TRBD2 matching over 11 bases. The CDR3 contains 18 residues. CDR1 and CDR2 (germline): SGDLS, YYNGEE. The trim removed 3 bases at V and 2 bases at J, leaving 10 bases unmatched. The CDR3, as DNA: TGTGCCAGCAGCGCGACAGCCGGGACTAGCGGAGCCTACAATGAGCAGTTCTTC. Encoded protein: CASSATAGTSGAYNEQFF.

The table lists this clonotype with a few counts. J is TRBJ2-1 and V is TRBV4-2; TRBD2 is a possible D gene (5 bases). Trimming removed 6 bases at V and 2 bases at J, with 14 bases between. The CDR3 is made up of 15 amino acids. Germline V gene sequence: CDR1 LGHNA, CDR2 YNFKEQ. The CDR3 sequence: CASRRGELPYNEQFF. DNA of the CDR3: TGTGCCAGCAGACGGGGTGAGTTGCCCTACAATGAGCAGTTCTTC.

This clonotype has just a few counts. The chain is built from TRBV18 and TRBJ2-7; D is uncertain. Germline V gene sequence: CDR1 KGHSH, CDR2 LQKENI. The CDR3 consists of 13 residues. V lost 3 bases and J 0 bases, leaving 6 bases between the germline ends. The CDR3, as DNA: TGTGCCAGCTCACCGGTTCACTCCTACGAGCAGTACTTC. Its protein is CASSPVHSYEQYF.

This chain connects TRBV30 to TRBJ1-5, with D possibly being TRBD1 (5 bases). The germline CDR1 and CDR2 sequences are GTSNPN and SVGIG (reference sequence). V lost 3 bases, J lost 1 base, and 16 bases lay in between. This CDR3 is built from 16 residues. The chain's CDR3 is CAWRGLYRGSNQPQHF. The CDR3 nucleotides are TGTGCCTGGAGGGGCCTTTACCGGGGCAGCAATCAGCCCCAGCATTTT.

The chain is built from TRBV25-1 and TRBJ2-6; D call uncertain. Germline V gene sequence: CDR1 MGHDK, CDR2 SYGVNS. The CDR3 consists of 16 residues. The germline V and J ends were trimmed by 5 bases and 0 bases, with 11 bases remaining between them. Here the CDR3 reads CASSSTARSGANVLTF. DNA of the CDR3: TGTGCCAGCAGTTCTACAGCCCGCTCTGGGGCCAACGTCCTGACTTTC.

This clonotype was counted a single time. Sequence at one end of the junction differs from germline and may be a read error. The V gene is TRBV10-3, the J gene TRBJ1-6; D is undetermined. This CDR3 is built from 14 residues. The germline gives CDR1 ENHRY, CDR2 SYGVKD. The CDR3 sequence: CASSHNYRNSLLHF. CDR3 in DNA: TGTGCCAGCAGTCACAACTATAGGAATTCACTCCTCCACTTT.

This clonotype occurred many times. One junction end does not reproduce the germline sequence, and a read error may be involved. The chain joins TRBV19 to TRBJ1-5; 8 positions agree with TRBD1. From germline, CDR1 is LNHDA and CDR2 SQIVND (reference sequence). The CDR3 is made up of 15 amino acids. DNA of the CDR3: TGTGCCAGTAGTTTAGACAGGGGAGACAATCAGCCCCAGCATTTT. It encodes CASSLDRGDNQPQHF.

This clonotype was picked up a small number of times. The rearrangement links TRBV9 to TRBJ2-5; perhaps TRBD1 as D (5 bases). The V gene's germline CDR1 is SGDLS and CDR2 YYNGEE. The CDR3 has 14 amino acids. V was trimmed by 0 bases and J by 5 bases, leaving 11 bases between them. The CDR3 sequence is CASSVGGPQETQYF. The CDR3 DNA sequence: TGTGCCAGCAGCGTAGGGGGCCCGCAGGAGACCCAGTACTTC.

The rearrangement joins TRBV3-1 to TRBJ1-2; weak D call: TRBD1 (5 bases). CDR1 and CDR2 (germline): LGHDT, YNNKEL (reference sequence). The CDR3 length is 14 residues. The V and J ends lost 4 bases and 5 bases respectively, with 14 bases between them. CDR3 region: CASSPQGAGYGYTF. The DNA for the CDR3 is TGTGCCAGCAGCCCTCAGGGAGCAGGATATGGCTACACCTTC.

In its sample, this clonotype was seen a few times. The rearrangement uses TRBV5-8 and TRBJ2-5, with D perhaps TRBD1 (6 bases). There are 14 residues in the CDR3. The germline V and J ends were trimmed by 4 bases and 0 bases, with 10 bases remaining between them. The germline V gene has CDR1 SGHTS and CDR2 YDEGEE. The CDR3 here is CASSTGQYQETQYF. CDR3 DNA sequence: TGTGCCAGCAGCACCGGACAGTACCAAGAGACCCAGTACTTC.

V is TRBV7-9 and J is TRBJ2-5; 7 nucleotides agree with TRBD1. V lost 0 bases, J lost 7 bases, and 5 bases stayed unmatched. Germline CDR1 is SEHNR and CDR2 is FQNEAQ (reference sequence). The CDR3 contains 14 residues. CDR3 region: CASSLAGTEVTQYF. Written as DNA, the CDR3 is TGTGCCAGCAGCTTAGCCGGGACAGAAGTGACCCAGTACTTC.

This clonotype was counted many times. For the CDR3, the DNA is TGTGCCAGCAGCTTAAAGGGGTCGAGCACTGAAGCTTTCTTT. Its protein is CASSLKGSSTEAFF. The rearrangement uses TRBV7-3 and TRBJ1-1, with D tentatively TRBD1 (5 bases). V was pared by 1 base and J by 4 bases, with 10 bases between. CDR1 is SGHTA and CDR2 is FQGTGA in the germline V gene. The CDR3 is made up of 14 amino acids.

At least ten counts were recorded for this clonotype. V gene TRBV5-8 combines with J gene TRBJ1-5; D gene ambiguous. The CDR3 has 13 amino acids. V was cut by 0 bases and J by 4 bases, with 5 bases left in between. CDR1 and CDR2 (germline): SGHTS, YDEGEE. As DNA, the CDR3 is TGTGCCAGCAGCTTGGACCAAAATCAGCCCCAGCATTTT. It yields the protein CASSLDQNQPQHF.

This clonotype was detected ten times or more. This chain joins TRBV7-2 and TRBJ1-4; tentatively, D is TRBD1 (6 bases). Trimming removed 1 base from V and 8 bases from J, with 8 bases in between. There are 13 residues in the CDR3. Germline V lookup: CDR1 SGHTA, CDR2 FQGNSA. The CDR3 DNA reads TGTGCCAGCAGCTTAGGGACAGCAGAAAAACTGTTTTTT. It yields the protein CASSLGTAEKLFF.

The gene calls are TRBV9 and TRBJ1-6; 10 bases map to TRBD1. The CDR3 covers 15 residues. Germline V gene lookup returns CDR1 SGDLS and CDR2 YYNGEE. Trimming at V came to 3 bases and at J to 11 bases, leaving 8 bases not matched to a gene. CDR3 sequence: CASSGGDRGSPPLHF. In DNA, the CDR3 is TGTGCCAGCAGCGGGGGGGACAGGGGATCGCCACCCCTCCACTTT.

V gene TRBV27 combines with J gene TRBJ1-1; perhaps TRBD1 as D (5 bases). The CDR3 covers 15 residues. Germline V gene sequence: CDR1 MNHEY, CDR2 SMNVEV (reference sequence). V lost 8 bases to trimming and J lost 1 base, with 17 bases between them. CDR3: CASLNPGRGNTEAFF. Here the CDR3 DNA reads TGTGCCAGCCTTAATCCGGGACGGGGGAACACTGAAGCTTTCTTT.

The rearrangement uses TRBV7-6 and TRBJ2-2; D is uncertain. Deletions cut 0 bases from V and 9 bases from J, with 5 bases between. Germline CDR1 SGHVS, CDR2 FNYEAQ. The CDR3 totals 12 residues. The CDR3 here is CASSLADRELFF. The DNA for the CDR3 is TGTGCCAGCAGCTTAGCCGACCGGGAGCTGTTTTTT.

This clonotype appeared many times. The CDR3 coding sequence is TGTGCCAGCAGTTACGCCGGCCCCCAGGGTCAGCCCCAGCATTTT. It specifies CASSYAGPQGQPQHF. The chain combines TRBV6-2 or TRBV6-3 with TRBJ1-5; D may be TRBD1 (5 bases). The germline CDR1 and CDR2 sequences are MNHEY and SVGEGT. The V and J ends lost 2 bases and 6 bases respectively, with 14 bases between them. This CDR3 has 15 amino acids.

CDR3 residues: CAITDGDGYNSPLHF. CDR3 in DNA: TGTGCCATCACCGACGGGGACGGATATAATTCACCCCTCCACTTT. The V and J genes are TRBV10-3 and TRBJ1-6; D is possibly TRBD1 (5 bases). The CDR3 runs 15 residues. Trimming left V 7 bases short and J 4 bases short, with 14 bases between. Germline CDR1 ENHRY, CDR2 SYGVKD.

The chain joins TRBV9 to TRBJ2-3; weak D call: TRBD2 (6 bases). The CDR3 is 12 amino acids. Trimming left V 7 bases short and J 6 bases short, with 12 bases between. Germline-derived CDR1 and CDR2 are SGDLS and YYNGEE. The CDR3: CASGVTSDTQYF. CDR3 nucleotides: TGTGCCAGCGGGGTGACTAGTGATACGCAGTATTTT. The full variable domain, completed using reference TRBV9 and TRBJ2-3, is DSGVTQTPKHLITATGQRVTLRCSPRSGDLSVYWYQQSLDQGLQFLIQYYNGEERAKGNILERFSAQQFPDLHSELNLSSLELGDSALYFCASGVTSDTQYFGPGTRLTVL.

The sample holds one count of this clonotype. The rearrangement joins TRBV20-1 to TRBJ2-3, with 13 bases that match TRBD2. Germline lookup yields CDR1 DFQATT and CDR2 SNEGSKA (reference sequence). The length of the CDR3 is 17 residues. Germline trimming cut 1 base from V and 3 bases from J; bases unmatched to any gene: 7. This CDR3 is CSARVLAGGLRTDTQYF. The CDR3 bases are TGCAGTGCTAGAGTACTAGCGGGAGGGCTCAGGACAGATACGCAGTATTTT.

The gene calls are TRBV25-1 and TRBJ1-2, with 7 nucleotides matching TRBD1. V shed 4 bases, J shed 6 bases, and the junction held 8 bases outside the gene matches. The CDR3 runs 14 residues. The V gene's germline CDR1 is MGHDK and CDR2 SYGVNS. The CDR3, as DNA: TGTGCCAGCAGTGCCGCATTTCAGGGGGATGGCTACACCTTC. Translated, it gives CASSAAFQGDGYTF.